The clone carrying this T cell receptor (beta chain) was observed at least ten times. This specimen comes from a study of T cells in Graves' hyperthyroidism and ophthalmopathy. Based on clinical symptoms, serum thyroxine and TRAb, thyroid ultrasound and orbital computed tomography, diagnoses were reached. This sample holds PBMCs from approximately 10 ml fresh peripheral blood. The CDR3 consists of 15 residues. Per germline, CDR1 SGHTA and CDR2 FQGNSA. V lost 2 bases to trimming and J lost 2 bases; unmatched junction nucleotides: 3. TCR beta CDR3 regions were amplified from RNA transcripts. HTBI primers were employed in a first-round RT-PCR of the TCR CDR3. TCRdb processed the multiplex PCR reads anew with MiXCR; each CDR3 protein has one entry. The sample holds about 560,000 distinct CDR3 sequences, around 15% seen once.

Sequenced input: blood. The chain couples TRBV7-2 to TRBJ2-7; 10 bases are shared with TRBD2. This TCR came from a woman between 18 and 29 years old with Graves' hyperthyroidism. CDR3 protein: CASSLQSGGAYEQYF. The CDR3 DNA reads TGTGCCAGCAGCTTACAAAGCGGGGGGGCCTACGAGCAGTACTTC.